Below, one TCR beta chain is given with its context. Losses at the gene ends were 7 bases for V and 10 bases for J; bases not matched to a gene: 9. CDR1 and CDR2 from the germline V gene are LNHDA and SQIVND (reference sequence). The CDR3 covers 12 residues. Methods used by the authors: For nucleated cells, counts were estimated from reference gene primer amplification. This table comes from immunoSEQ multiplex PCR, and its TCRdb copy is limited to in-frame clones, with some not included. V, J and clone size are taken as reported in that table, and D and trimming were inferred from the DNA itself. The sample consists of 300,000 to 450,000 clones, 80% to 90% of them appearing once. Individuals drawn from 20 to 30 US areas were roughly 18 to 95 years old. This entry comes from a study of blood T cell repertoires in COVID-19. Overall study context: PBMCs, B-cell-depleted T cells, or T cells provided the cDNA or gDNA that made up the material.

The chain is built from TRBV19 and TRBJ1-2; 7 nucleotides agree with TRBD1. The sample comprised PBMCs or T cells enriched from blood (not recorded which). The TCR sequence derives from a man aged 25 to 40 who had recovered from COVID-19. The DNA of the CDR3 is TGTGCCAGTACGAAGGACAGGTCGGTCTACACCTTC. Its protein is CASTKDRSVYTF.